Listed here are 16 T cell receptor beta chains from one sample, sequenced in a study of T cell repertoires in cytomegalovirus infection. TCRdb fed the reads into MiXCR, producing one record per CDR3 protein. The table has approximately 500,000 distinct CDR3 sequences, 16% seen once. The sequenced sample was CD8+ T cells from PBMCs. The receptors were sampled from a human donor in good health (CMV status not recorded). Some clones in this sample may be carry-over from other donors' samples.

This clonotype has ten or more counts. J is TRBJ1-3 and V is TRBV7-9; D remains unclear. The V gene's germline CDR1 is SEHNR and CDR2 FQNEAQ (reference sequence). This CDR3 is built from 20 residues. The V end lost 5 bases, the J end lost 0 bases, and 26 bases lay between the germline ends. CDR3 sequence: CASSQPAQGGQTSSGNTIYF. CDR3 in DNA: TGTGCCAGCAGCCAACCCGCGCAAGGCGGGCAGACGAGCTCTGGAAACACCATATATTTT.

The sample holds a few counts of this clonotype. This chain connects TRBV3-1 to TRBJ2-3, with 8 bases that match TRBD2. The CDR3 length is 16 residues. The V and J ends lost 0 bases and 3 bases, in that order; junction bases with no gene match: 5. CDR1 is LGHDT and CDR2 is YNNKEL in the germline V gene (reference sequence). The CDR3 DNA reads TGTGCCAGCAGCCAAGATCGAGCGGGAGAGACAGATACGCAGTATTTT. Its translation: CASSQDRAGETDTQYF.

This clonotype was counted only a few times. The chain uses TRBV20-1 and TRBJ1-2, with D possibly being TRBD1 (5 bases). V lost 0 bases to trimming and J lost 2 bases, with 13 bases between them. This CDR3 region has 15 residues. Germline CDR1 reads DFQATT; CDR2 reads SNEGSKA (reference sequence). CDR3 coding DNA: TGCAGTGCTAGAGATCGGGACCGGGGAAACTATGGCTACACCTTC. This gives the protein CSARDRDRGNYGYTF.

About this clonotype itself: The germline gene is not matched at one end of the junction; a read error may be the cause. The DNA for the CDR3 is TGTGACAGCAGCCCGGGACTAGAGGCTTACAATGAGCAGTTCTTC. Translated: CDSSPGLEAYNEQFF. V usage is TRBV7-3 and J usage is TRBJ2-1; 8 nucleotides align to TRBD2. Germline V gives CDR1 SGHTA, CDR2 FQGTGA. The CDR3 runs 15 residues.

In the case of this clonotype: The junction differs from germline at one of its ends, possibly a read error. CDR3: CASSSGLAERQETKYF. The DNA for the CDR3 is TGTGCAAGCAGCTCGGGACTAGCGGAGCGCCAAGAGACCAAGTACTTC. The chain employs TRBV7-6 and TRBJ2-5; 11 bases map to TRBD2. Germline-derived CDR1 and CDR2 are SGHVS and FNYEAQ. This CDR3 region has 16 residues.

Here the CDR3 DNA reads TGTGCCAGCAGCCAAGAAGTACAGGGGAGGGTCGGCTACACCTTC. Its protein product is CASSQEVQGRVGYTF. This sequence joins TRBV3-1 and TRBJ1-2, with TRBD1 matching 7 bases. With V trimmed by 0 bases and J by 8 bases, 9 bases remained unmatched. Germline V lookup: CDR1 LGHDT, CDR2 YNNKEL (reference sequence). The CDR3 is made up of 15 amino acids.

The chain has TRBV10-3 and TRBJ2-7; D could derive from TRBD1 or TRBD2 (6 bases each). Trimming took off 0 bases at V and 2 bases at J, with 11 bases between the two ends. Germline V gene sequence: CDR1 ENHRY, CDR2 SYGVKD. CDR3 length: 15 residues. The CDR3 here is CAISESRGEAYEQYF. In nucleotides, the CDR3 is TGTGCCATCAGTGAGTCGAGGGGGGAAGCCTACGAGCAGTACTTC.

This clonotype was counted ten times or more. The CDR3: CASSPKRGRDNEQFF. In nucleotides, the CDR3 is TGTGCCAGCAGCCCTAAGCGGGGGCGTGACAATGAGCAGTTCTTC. V usage is TRBV7-6 and J usage is TRBJ2-1; the match to TRBD2 covers 8 bases. V gave up 5 bases and J gave up 5 bases; unmatched junction bases: 8. The CDR3 extends over 15 amino acids. Germline V gene sequence: CDR1 SGHVS, CDR2 FNYEAQ.

This clonotype was found many times. V is TRBV11-2 and J is TRBJ2-3; possible D gene TRBD1, 5 bases. Germline V CDR1 and CDR2: SGHAT, FQNNGV. The CDR3 length is 15 residues. Trimming pared 4 bases from V and 4 bases from J, leaving 15 bases between. This chain's CDR3 is CASSSPPDRADTQYF. The CDR3 DNA reads TGTGCCAGCAGCTCGCCCCCTGACAGAGCAGATACGCAGTATTTT.

The chain links TRBV18 to TRBJ1-2; no definite D call. V lost 2 bases and J 8 bases, leaving 12 bases between the germline ends. CDR3 length equals 13 residues. Germline V gene lookup returns CDR1 KGHSH and CDR2 LQKENI. DNA of the CDR3: TGTGCCAGCTCACCAGACGCCTCTAAAGGCTACACCTTC. Its translation: CASSPDASKGYTF.

This clonotype was seen a handful of times. V and J are TRBV5-4 and TRBJ1-2, with 8 bases matching TRBD1. Germline-derived CDR1 and CDR2 are SGHNT and YYREEE (reference sequence). V shed 4 bases and J 5 bases; nucleotides not matched to a gene: 7. This CDR3 spans 14 amino acids. DNA for the CDR3: TGTGCCAGCAGCAGCCGGACAGGGTCGTATGGCTACACCTTC. Its protein is CASSSRTGSYGYTF.

To note about this clonotype: One end of the junction fails to match germline, which may point to a read error. The CDR3 here is CASRLGGFWVQCF. CDR3 in DNA: TGTGCCAGCAGACTAGGGGGATTCTGGGTGCAGTGCTTC. The chain uses TRBV2 and TRBJ2-1; a possible D gene is TRBD1 (6 bases). The CDR3 has 13 residues. Germline V gene data show CDR1 as SNHLY and CDR2 as FYNNEI.

The rearrangement links TRBV28 to TRBJ1-5; D gene ambiguous. Trimming cost V 1 base and J 11 bases, with 15 bases left between them. This CDR3 has 14 residues. CDR1 is MDHEN, CDR2 SYDVKM, per germline. The CDR3 DNA reads TGTGCCAGCAGTTTATCGGGCCCCCTAACGGCCCAGCATTTT. It specifies CASSLSGPLTAQHF.

Remarks on this clonotype: This may be a read error: a much more frequent sequence differs by one nucleotide. Lacking the conserved final phenylalanine or tryptophan, this CDR3 likely reflects a read error. The genes are TRBV12-3 or TRBV12-4 and TRBJ2-7; 9 bases agree with TRBD1. The CDR3 contains 15 residues. The trim removed 5 bases at V and 4 bases at J, leaving 9 bases unmatched. The CDR3 nucleotides read TGTGCCAGCAGTCCTGGGGGGACAGGGAGTTACGAGCAGTACTTA. Encoded protein: CASSPGGTGSYEQYL.

This clonotype showed up many times. The chain joins TRBV7-9 to TRBJ1-1; possible D gene TRBD1, 5 bases. The germline CDR1 and CDR2 sequences are SEHNR and FQNEAQ (reference sequence). The V and J ends lost 1 base and 4 bases respectively, with 10 bases between them. The CDR3 extends over 14 amino acids. The DNA of the CDR3 is TGTGCCAGCAGCTTAGGTACGGGACTCACTGAAGCTTTCTTT. It translates to CASSLGTGLTEAFF.

In its sample, this clonotype was seen a few times. The V and J genes are TRBV27 and TRBJ1-6; D perhaps matches TRBD1 (6 bases). The V gene's germline CDR1 is MNHEY and CDR2 SMNVEV (reference sequence). The CDR3 covers 15 residues. V dropped 2 bases and J dropped 7 bases, with 12 bases sitting between them. The CDR3 DNA follows: TGTGCCAGCAGTTTAGAGGACAGCCGAAATTCACCCCTCCACTTT. It codes for CASSLEDSRNSPLHF.